This paragraph reports one T cell receptor (beta chain). Only one count was recorded for this clone. No cognate antigen has been identified for it. Within one base of it there is no much larger clone, and no base qualities were kept. TCRbeta CDR3 regions were amplified from genomic DNA using the immunoSEQ Assay, a bias-controlled multiplex PCR. As for how the authors treated the data: Nucleated cell counts per sample were estimated from amplification of reference gene primers within the assay. To quantify the absolute abundance of each unique TCRbeta CDR3 rearrangement, sequence reads were collapsed and filtered. For each sample, productive Simpson clonality was calculated as the square root of Simpson's diversity index across productive rearrangements. The clones in this table, taken by TCRdb from immuneACCESS, are in-frame only. Not every clone is retained; where verified, under half of the shortfall comes from an unresolved V gene, and the cause of the rest is unknown. V and J calls plus clone size are reproduced from that table; the DNA served to infer D and trimming. Here the sample has fewer than 200,000 clones; approximately 80% occur a single time. The ten largest clones capture roughly 12% of the sample.

The germline V gene specifies SNHLY as CDR1 and FYNNEI as CDR2. The V end loses 1 base and the J end loses 5 bases, and a stretch of 14 bases separates them. Its CDR3 holds 16 amino acids, cysteine through phenylalanine. Only the CDR3 DNA stays, 48 bases, in frame from base 1. Participants in the prospective study were aged roughly 18 to 100 years, lived in about two dozen United States geographic areas, and enrolled through a virtual design. Cohort assignment in the prospective study relied on participant-reported clinical history from a screening survey and a study questionnaire. Recovered participants in ImmuneRACE Cohort 3 were defined by two consecutive negative NP/OP PCR tests, clearance by a healthcare professional, or resolution of symptoms. Mobile phlebotomists in the prospective study collected whole blood, serum and a nasopharyngeal or oropharyngeal swab from every participant. Additional blood draws and questionnaires over an approximately 2-month period could optionally be provided by prospective study participants. Before DNA extraction, prospective study blood samples were shipped either frozen or at room temperature.

The record originates from a study of blood T cell repertoires in COVID-19 (dated by TCRdb to 2019 to 2021). General notes on the study: Samples covering the acute and convalescent phases of COVID-19 were provided by collaborators in the United States, Italy and Spain. The material from the prospective study consisted of cDNA or gDNA derived from T cells, B-cell-depleted T cells, or PBMCs. Subjects who had been exposed to COVID-19, were actively infected with it, or had recovered from it provided the deeply sampled blood TCRbeta repertoires that made up the dataset. The repertoires were released in a freely available public database intended as a resource for research on the immune response to SARS-CoV-2. Samples were obtained from the ongoing ImmuneRACE study (first 160 participants) and from 1,200 or so subjects provided by 6 global collaborators. A de-identified subject ID, COVID-19 status, age in years and sex were almost always included in the sample metadata. Where available, HLA class I and class II types were taken from metadata supplied by the sample provider and were not determined by assay-based typing.

Overall study results and their limits: Clinical and demographic metadata were provided uncurated, with the amount varying by source and participant.

The rearranged chain carries TRBV2 and TRBJ1-4; the D gene cannot be resolved reliably. This TCR came from a man in his fifties who had recovered from COVID-19. The specimen was PBMCs or T cells enriched from blood (not recorded which). The encoded CDR3 is CASSEVPGIGNEKLFF. The DNA sequence is given as TGTGCCAGCAGTGAAGTGCCCGGCATCGGGAATGAAAAACTGTTTTTT.